A single T cell receptor beta chain is shown here with its context. Here immunoSEQ multiplex PCR was the method, and the copy in TCRdb shows in-frame clones only, minus some. The repertoire holds approximately 300,000 clones, with around 87% as singletons. The data were obtained in a study of cytomegalovirus exposure and HLA in healthy donors. Germline-derived CDR1 and CDR2 are MNHNY and SVGAGI (reference sequence). V lost 2 bases and J 6 bases, leaving 13 bases between the germline ends. The CDR3 loop spans 14 amino acids. The rearrangement uses TRBV6-6 and TRBJ1-1, with TRBD1 as a possible D gene (5 bases). The sample taken for sequencing was PBMCs. This TCR came from a woman aged 25 to 39 in good health and CMV-seropositive. The CDR3 DNA sequence: TGTGCCAGCAGTTACAGCCAACAGGTCCCTGAAGCTTTCTTT. Translating gives CASSYSQQVPEAFF.